Shown below are 26 T cell receptor beta chains from a single sample sequenced in a study of blood T cell repertoires in COVID-19. This table comes from immunoSEQ multiplex PCR, and its TCRdb copy is limited to in-frame clones, with some not included. In the table there are 100,000 to 120,000 clones, about 88% of which are singletons. The sequencing sample was made of peripheral blood. All receptors come from a human donor in a cohort sampled during active COVID-19.

This sequence joins TRBV7-8 and TRBJ2-1, with 13 bases aligning to TRBD2. With 5 bases clipped from V and 3 bases from J, the junction kept 7 bases outside the gene matches. This CDR3 is 17 amino acids long. Per germline, CDR1 SGHVS and CDR2 FQNEAQ. CDR3: CASSLRTSGGFYNEQFF. DNA of the CDR3: TGTGCCAGCAGCCTCCGGACTAGCGGGGGTTTCTACAATGAGCAGTTCTTC.

The genes are TRBV29-1 and TRBJ2-1; D is possibly TRBD2 (5 bases). Germline loops: CDR1 SQVTM, CDR2 ANQGSEA. V was pared by 2 bases and J by 0 bases, with 8 bases between. The CDR3 loop spans 14 amino acids. CDR3 DNA: TGCAGCGTTGAACCGGACTTCTCCTACAATGAGCAGTTCTTC. It specifies CSVEPDFSYNEQFF.

In its sample, this clone was seen a few times. The J gene is TRBJ2-7, the V gene TRBV30; D may be TRBD2 (5 bases). Trimming cost V 2 bases and J 3 bases, with 11 bases left between them. Germline V gene lookup returns CDR1 GTSNPN and CDR2 SVGIG (reference sequence). The CDR3 runs to 13 residues. For the CDR3, the DNA is TGTGCCTGGAGTCACACCGGGAACTACGAGCAGTACTTC. As protein: CAWSHTGNYEQYF.

This clone was counted a few times. The V and J genes are TRBV7-9 and TRBJ2-7; the D gene is possibly TRBD2 (5 bases). With 4 bases removed from V and 1 base from J, the gap between germline ends came to 5 bases. Germline V gene lookup returns CDR1 SEHNR and CDR2 FQNEAQ (reference sequence). The CDR3 consists of 12 residues. CDR3 nucleotide sequence: TGTGCCAGCAGCTGGGAGTCCTACGAGCAGTACTTC. Translated: CASSWESYEQYF.

CDR3: CASSLAMVYNYGYTF. CDR3 nucleotides: TGTGCCAGCAGTTTAGCGATGGTTTATAACTATGGCTACACCTTC. The chain employs TRBV28 and TRBJ1-2; D unresolved. Germline V lookup: CDR1 MDHEN, CDR2 SYDVKM. The CDR3 is 15 residues long. Trimming removed 2 bases from V and 1 base from J, with 11 bases in between.

This clone has more than one count but fewer than ten. V and J are TRBV5-1 and TRBJ1-1; 9 nucleotides agree with TRBD1. Germline values: CDR1 SGHRS, CDR2 YFSETQ. The CDR3 sequence is 16 residues long. The junction had 7 bases not matched to a gene; V was cut back by 0 bases and J by 4 bases. The CDR3 coding sequence is TGCGCCAGCAGCTTGGCCCACAGGGGGCGATTCACTGAAGCTTTCTTT. The encoded protein is CASSLAHRGRFTEAFF.

This rearrangement joins TRBV11-1 to TRBJ2-1; D gene unclear. The CDR3 sequence is 15 residues long. V lost 2 bases and J lost 2, with 10 bases in between. Germline-derived CDR1 and CDR2 are SGHAT and FQDESV (reference sequence). CDR3 nucleotide sequence: TGTGCCAGCAGCTTAAATGCTATTCCCTACAATGAGCAGTTCTTC. Translated, it gives CASSLNAIPYNEQFF.

The chain couples TRBV4-1 to TRBJ2-5, with 11 bases aligning to TRBD2. The germline V gene encodes CDR1 MGHRA and CDR2 YSYEKL. V dropped 0 bases and J dropped 5; count of bases not matched to a gene: 11. The CDR3 is 18 amino acids. This CDR3 is CASSQDHLGTSGGETQYF. CDR3 DNA sequence: TGCGCCAGCAGCCAAGATCACCTTGGGACTAGCGGTGGGGAGACCCAGTACTTC.

This sequence joins TRBV28 and TRBJ2-2; 12 bases line up with TRBD2. V lost 6 bases, J lost 3 bases, and 2 bases stayed unmatched. CDR3 length: 15 residues. CDR1 is MDHEN and CDR2 is SYDVKM in the germline V gene. The CDR3 DNA reads as TGTGCCAGCAGGAGACTAGCGGGGGACACCGGGGAGCTGTTTTTT. The encoded protein is CASRRLAGDTGELFF.

CDR3 nucleotide sequence: TGTGCCAGCAGCCAACCCCCGAGGGAGCAGTACTTC. Its protein is CASSQPPREQYF. This chain joins TRBV6-5 and TRBJ2-7; no firm D call. The CDR3 is made up of 12 amino acids. Germline-derived CDR1 and CDR2 are MNHEY and SVGAGI. The V gene lost 6 bases and the J gene lost 7 bases, with 13 bases spanning the gap.

This clone has only a few counts. This sequence joins TRBV11-2 and TRBJ2-4; TRBD1 might be the D (6 bases). The CDR3 loop spans 16 amino acids. V was cut by 0 bases and J by 0 bases, with 9 bases left in between. The germline CDR1 and CDR2 sequences are SGHAT and FQNNGV. CDR3 amino acids: CASSLEGDKAKNIQYF. CDR3 DNA sequence: TGTGCCAGCAGCTTAGAAGGGGACAAAGCCAAAAACATTCAGTACTTC. The whole variable domain, filled in from reference TRBV11-2 and TRBJ2-4, reads EAGVAQSPRYKIIEKRQSVAFWCNPISGHATLYWYQQILGQGPKLLIQFQNNGVVDDSQLPKDRFSAERLKGVDSTLKIQPAKLEDSAVYLCASSLEGDKAKNIQYFGAGTRLSVL.

The chain combines TRBV27 with TRBJ2-7; 8 positions match TRBD1. The CDR3 consists of 15 residues. From germline, CDR1 is MNHEY and CDR2 SMNVEV (reference sequence). V shed 5 bases, J shed 3 bases, and the junction held 9 bases outside the gene matches. CDR3 DNA: TGTGCCAGCAGTCCCGGACAGGGTAGAGGCTACGAGCAGTACTTC. It yields the protein CASSPGQGRGYEQYF.

The V and J genes are TRBV6-4 and TRBJ2-1, with 8 bases matching TRBD2. This CDR3 spans 15 amino acids. The V and J ends lost 4 bases and 5 bases, in that order; junction bases with no gene match: 7. Per germline, CDR1 MRHNA and CDR2 SNTAGT. CDR3 amino acids: CASSGEAGEDNEQFF. The CDR3 DNA reads as TGTGCCAGCAGTGGGGAAGCGGGAGAGGACAATGAGCAGTTCTTC.

The V call is TRBV3-1 (or the pseudogene TRBV3-2), the J call TRBJ2-1; D is ambiguous. The CDR3 has 13 residues. In germline, CDR1 is LGHDT, CDR2 YNNKEL (reference sequence). With 4 bases removed from V and 6 bases from J, the gap between germline ends came to 10 bases. In DNA form, the CDR3 reads TGTGCCAGCAGCCGTGACTTAGCCAATGAGCAGTTCTTC. Translated: CASSRDLANEQFF.

This clone was observed a single time. The V gene is TRBV7-8, the J gene TRBJ1-1; a weak D match, TRBD1 (5 bases). V was clipped by 2 bases and J by 1 base, with 5 bases between them. CDR1 SGHVS and CDR2 FQNEAQ come from the germline V gene. The CDR3 sequence is 13 residues long. CDR3 coding DNA: TGTGCCAGCAGCTTACAGGGGAACACTGAAGCTTTCTTT. Its protein product is CASSLQGNTEAFF.

The chain couples TRBV29-1 to TRBJ1-5; the D gene is possibly TRBD1 (6 bases). The V gene lost 7 bases and the J gene lost 5 bases, with 18 bases spanning the gap. Germline CDR1 reads SQVTM; CDR2 reads ANQGSEA. This CDR3 is built from 14 residues. DNA of the CDR3: TGCAGCGCTTTGACAGGTCCTGCGGATCAGCCCCAGCATTTT. Translating gives CSALTGPADQPQHF.

The V and J genes are TRBV5-6 and TRBJ2-3; 8 bases map to TRBD2. Per the germline V gene, CDR1 is SGHDT and CDR2 is YYEEEE. The CDR3 loop spans 15 amino acids. Losses at the gene ends were 4 bases for V and 3 bases for J; bases not matched to a gene: 7. The CDR3 protein is CASSLRGVWTDTQYF. In DNA form, the CDR3 reads TGTGCCAGCAGCCTGCGGGGGGTTTGGACAGATACGCAGTATTTT.

The J gene is TRBJ2-7, the V gene TRBV6-5; D is possibly TRBD1 (5 bases). The V and J ends lost 5 bases and 3 bases respectively, with 17 bases between them. The germline CDR1 and CDR2 sequences are MNHEY and SVGAGI. The CDR3 extends over 15 amino acids. CDR3 in amino acids: CASSHTLTAIYEQYF. Here the CDR3 DNA reads TGTGCCAGCAGTCATACCTTGACAGCTATCTACGAGCAGTACTTC.

This clone was detected once. The chain uses TRBV5-5 and TRBJ1-1; no clear D gene. In germline, CDR1 is SGHKS, CDR2 YYEKEE (reference sequence). This CDR3 is built from 16 residues. V shed 1 base and J shed 6 bases, with 19 bases lying between them. The CDR3 nucleotides are TGTGCCAGCAGCTTGCTTGCACAGCTGGGTAACGCTGAAGCTTTCTTT. This codes for CASSLLAQLGNAEAFF.

The CDR3 DNA follows: TGTGCCAGCAGCCGGACAGGCTTTTCTGGCTACACCTTC. Residues: CASSRTGFSGYTF. The genes are TRBV28 and TRBJ1-2; 7 bases are a match to TRBD1. V lost 6 bases and J lost 7; bases outside the gene matches: 8. Per the germline V gene, CDR1 is MDHEN and CDR2 is SYDVKM. The CDR3 is 13 residues long.

There are a few counts of this clone. The rearrangement uses TRBV2 and TRBJ1-5; a possible D gene is TRBD1 (6 bases). Germline CDR1 SNHLY, CDR2 FYNNEI. The CDR3 is 15 amino acids. V dropped 6 bases and J dropped 2 bases, with 14 bases sitting between them. CDR3 loop: CASRTDRSGNQPQHF. In DNA, the CDR3 is TGTGCCAGCAGAACCGACAGGTCGGGCAATCAGCCCCAGCATTTT.

The V and J genes are TRBV19 and TRBJ2-7; D is perhaps TRBD1 (6 bases). The CDR3 is 17 residues long. The V gene's germline CDR1 is LNHDA and CDR2 SQIVND (reference sequence). The ends were cut back, 5 bases at V and 3 bases at J, with 23 bases in the middle. The CDR3 bases are TGTGCCAGTAGTCTCCGACCCCAACAGGGTTTGGACTACGAGCAGTACTTC. Encoded protein: CASSLRPQQGLDYEQYF.

The rearrangement links TRBV6-5 to TRBJ2-5; D uncertain. Germline V gives CDR1 MNHEY, CDR2 SVGAGI. The CDR3 runs to 12 residues. Trimming pared 6 bases from V and 4 bases from J, leaving 9 bases between. CDR3 coding DNA: TGTGCCAGCAGAAACCTCGGAGAGACCCAGTACTTC. Translated, it gives CASRNLGETQYF.

V gene TRBV18 combines with J gene TRBJ2-1; 9 bases are shared with TRBD2. J lost 5 bases, V lost 6 bases, and 2 bases had no gene match. This CDR3 contains 13 residues. Germline CDR1 KGHSH, CDR2 LQKENI. CDR3 in amino acids: CASSGLADNEQFF. For the CDR3, the DNA is TGTGCCAGCTCGGGACTAGCAGACAATGAGCAGTTCTTC.

The chain joins TRBV9 to TRBJ1-5; D might be TRBD1 (5 bases). Trimming pared 0 bases from V and 3 bases from J, leaving 7 bases between. CDR3 length: 14 amino acids. Germline CDR1 reads SGDLS; CDR2 reads YYNGEE. CDR3 coding DNA: TGTGCCAGCAGCGTAGGGGGCGACAATCAGCCCCAGCATTTT. Translated: CASSVGGDNQPQHF.

The chain couples TRBV13 to TRBJ1-1; 7 nucleotides agree with TRBD1. Germline CDR1 reads PRHDT; CDR2 reads FYEKMQ (reference sequence). The CDR3 is made up of 14 amino acids. V lost 5 bases and J lost 4; bases outside the gene matches: 7. CDR3 nucleotides: TGTGCCAGCAGCACCACAGGGGAGGTCACTGAAGCTTTCTTT. This codes for CASSTTGEVTEAFF.